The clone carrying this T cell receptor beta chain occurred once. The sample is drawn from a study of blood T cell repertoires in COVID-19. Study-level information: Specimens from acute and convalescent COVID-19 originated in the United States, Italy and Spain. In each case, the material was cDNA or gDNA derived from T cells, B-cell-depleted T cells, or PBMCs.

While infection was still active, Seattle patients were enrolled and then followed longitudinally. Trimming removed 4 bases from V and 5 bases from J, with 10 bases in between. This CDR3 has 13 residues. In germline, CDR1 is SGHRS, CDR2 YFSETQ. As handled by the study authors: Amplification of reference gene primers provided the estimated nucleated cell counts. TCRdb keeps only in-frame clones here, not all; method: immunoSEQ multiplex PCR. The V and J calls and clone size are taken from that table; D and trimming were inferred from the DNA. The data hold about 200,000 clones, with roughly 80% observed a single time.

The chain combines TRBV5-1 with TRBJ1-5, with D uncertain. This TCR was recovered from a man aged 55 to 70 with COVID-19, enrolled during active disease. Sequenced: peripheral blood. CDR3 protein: CASSLADDQPQHF. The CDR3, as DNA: TGCGCCAGCAGCCTCGCGGATGATCAGCCCCAGCATTTT.